This T cell receptor (beta chain) was identified in a study of cytomegalovirus exposure and HLA in healthy donors. General observations from the study: There were reportedly fewer N-insertions in an Asian-associated ancestry cluster than the roughly 610-donor mean, in a later analysis.

After removal of 6 bases from V and 6 bases from J, the junction contained 15 bases not matched to a gene. The CDR3 runs 16 residues. The germline V gene has CDR1 MNHNY and CDR2 SVGAGI (reference sequence). This clone has more than one count but fewer than ten. The target antigen is unknown. 13 Jbeta primers and 60 Vbeta primers were used for the PCR. Sequenced by immunoSEQ multiplex PCR; TCRdb stores in-frame clones only, minus some. The top ten clones hold 1.4% of a sample with about 54,000 clones, about four fifths of them seen once. The gene calls are TRBV6-6 and TRBJ2-3, with 7 positions matching TRBD2. Sequencing was carried out using PBMCs. This sequence originates from a female donor in good health and CMV-seronegative. The CDR3 DNA reads as TGTGCCAGCAGCAGAGGAACGCTAGCGGAAACGGATACGCAGTATTTT. It encodes CASSRGTLAETDTQYF.